The clone carrying this T cell receptor (beta chain) was seen a single time. Assay used: immunoSEQ multiplex PCR; TCRdb lists only in-frame clones, some missing. The sample contains 100,000 to 150,000 clones, about 85% of which appear only once. The source of the sample is a study of blood T cell repertoires in COVID-19. Study at large: COVID-19 samples from acute and convalescent phases originated in the United States, Italy and Spain.

Trimming at V came to 6 bases and at J to 5 bases, leaving 10 bases not matched to a gene. Germline lookup yields CDR1 SGDLS and CDR2 YYNGEE. This CDR3 region has 14 residues. Sequencing used peripheral blood. This clonotype was obtained from a man aged 60-69 years with acute or convalescent COVID-19. This sequence joins TRBV9 and TRBJ1-2; TRBD1 matches 7 bases. The chain's CDR3 is CASTGTGAHYGYTF. In nucleotides, the CDR3 is TGTGCCAGCACCGGAACAGGGGCCCATTATGGCTACACCTTC.